Listed below are T cell receptor beta chains from one sample, sequenced in a study of response to subunit inactivated influenza vaccine. TCRdb reanalysed the RT-PCR reads using MiXCR and keeps one entry per CDR3 protein. Of roughly 700,000 distinct CDR3 sequences in the sample, about 15% are singletons; the top ten hold around a tenth. The starting material was PBMCs from blood, obtained 12 days after vaccination. The receptors were sampled from a man aged 45-65 years who received an inactivated influenza vaccine. CDR3s include the opening cysteine and the closing phenylalanine or tryptophan. A D gene is named only where the DNA matches it firmly. Size is omitted from some rows. Given values are once, few, many or a class for expanded clones.

CDR3nt | CDR3aa | d_gene | abundance | j_gene | len | v_gene
TGCAGTGCCCAACTCGGCAGTTACACAGATACGCAGTATTTT | CSAQLGSYTDTQYF | - | - | TRBJ2-3 | 14 | TRBV20-1
TGCAGTGCCCCTAGCCAGGGCTCTAGAAACGAGCAGTACTTC | CSAPSQGSRNEQYF | - | - | TRBJ2-7 | 14 | TRBV20-1
TGCAGCGTTGAAAGGGGGACTAGCGGGAACTACGAGCAGTACTTC | CSVERGTSGNYEQYF | TRBD2 | - | TRBJ2-7 | 15 | TRBV29-1
TGTGCCATGGGCAACTGGGACTATGGGGATACGCAGTATTTT | CAMGNWDYGDTQYF | TRBD2 | - | TRBJ2-3 | 14 | TRBV5-6
TGTGCCAGCAGCCCCGTAGCAAGGTCCGGGGAGCTGTTTTTT | CASSPVARSGELFF | - | - | TRBJ2-2 | 14 | TRBV11-2
TGTGCCAGCAGCTCCCTTCGACAGCCCTATGGCTACACCTTC | CASSSLRQPYGYTF | - | few | TRBJ1-2 | 14 | TRBV7-9
TGCGCCAGCAGCCTCCAGACAGGGACCTACAATGAGCAGTTCTTC | CASSLQTGTYNEQFF | TRBD1 | - | TRBJ2-1 | 15 | TRBV5-1
TGTGCCAGCACCCTGGGACTGCACTCCTACGAGCAGTACTTC | CASTLGLHSYEQYF | - | - | TRBJ2-7 | 14 | TRBV9
TGCAGTGCTAGAGATCGACTAAGGGGGCCCTATGGCTACACCTTC | CSARDRLRGPYGYTF | TRBD1 | few | TRBJ1-2 | 15 | TRBV20-1
TGTGCCAGCAGTTTTGGGGGGACATTTAATTCACCCCTCCACTTT | CASSFGGTFNSPLHF | - | few | TRBJ1-6 | 15 | TRBV12-3/TRBV12-4
TGCGCCAGCAGCCAAGAAGCGGTCGGACTAGCGAGCTACAATGAGCAGTTCTTC | CASSQEAVGLASYNEQFF | TRBD2 | - | TRBJ2-1 | 18 | TRBV4-1
TGTGCCAGCAGCTTGGCTCTAGGACAGGGGATGGGAGAGACCCAGTACTTC | CASSLALGQGMGETQYF | TRBD1 | many | TRBJ2-5 | 17 | TRBV11-1
TGTGCCAGCAGTTTACAGGGGGGCGGCACTGAAGCTTTCTTT | CASSLQGGGTEAFF | TRBD1 | - | TRBJ1-1 | 14 | TRBV12-3/TRBV12-4
TGCGCCAGCAGCTTGGGTGCAGAGGTGCCCGGGGAGCTGTTTTTT | CASSLGAEVPGELFF | - | few | TRBJ2-2 | 15 | TRBV5-1
TGTGCCAGCAGCTTCCAAGGCTCCTACAATGAGCAGTTCTTC | CASSFQGSYNEQFF | - | - | TRBJ2-1 | 14 | TRBV7-2
TGTGCCAGCAGTTATAGGGGGGGACTGTCAGCCCCGGAGCAGTTCTTC | CASSYRGGLSAPEQFF | - | - | TRBJ2-1 | 16 | TRBV6-2/TRBV6-3
TGTACCAGCAGCTCAGACAGGGGGAGCCCCTCCTACGAGCAGTACTTC | CTSSSDRGSPSYEQYF | TRBD1 | once | TRBJ2-7 | 16 | TRBV7-9
TGCAGTGCTAGAGACGGACAGCAAGAGACCCAGTACTTC | CSARDGQQETQYF | - | - | TRBJ2-5 | 13 | TRBV20-1
TGTGCCAGTAGTACCGGGGGATCGTCCTACAATGAGCAGTTCTTC | CASSTGGSSYNEQFF | - | - | TRBJ2-1 | 15 | TRBV19
TGTGCCAGCAGCCACCGAAGTAGCGCTGGGGCCAACGTCCTGACTTTC | CASSHRSSAGANVLTF | - | - | TRBJ2-6 | 16 | TRBV3-1
TGTGCCAGCAGCTTAGAACAGGCCTTGTATAGCAATCAGCCCCAGCATTTT | CASSLEQALYSNQPQHF | - | - | TRBJ1-5 | 17 | TRBV7-8
TGTGCCAGCAGTCCCTTCAAGCGGTCCGATAGCACAGATACGCAGTATTTT | CASSPFKRSDSTDTQYF | - | many | TRBJ2-3 | 17 | TRBV28
TGCAGTGCCAGGAAGTTTGGGTTTTACGAGCAGTACTTC | CSARKFGFYEQYF | - | - | TRBJ2-7 | 13 | TRBV20-1
TGTGCCAGCAGTTCACTGGGCCGCAGGAGTAATGAGCAGTTCTTC | CASSSLGRRSNEQFF | - | - | TRBJ2-1 | 15 | TRBV28
TGTGCCAGCAGGGGACAGGGGGCCTCCTACGAGCAGTACTTC | CASRGQGASYEQYF | TRBD1 | few | TRBJ2-7 | 14 | TRBV28
TGTGCCAGCTCACAAGGGTGGGAGCAGTACTTC | CASSQGWEQYF | - | few | TRBJ2-7 | 11 | TRBV18
TGTGCCAGCTCAGCGGACGGACGAGCGACCCAGTACTTC | CASSADGRATQYF | - | - | TRBJ2-5 | 13 | TRBV18
TGCAGTGCTAGAGATGGGGGCCGTGAGCAGTTCTTC | CSARDGGREQFF | - | - | TRBJ2-1 | 12 | TRBV20-1
TGCAGCGTGGTGAGCTACGAGCAGTACTTC | CSVVSYEQYF | - | few | TRBJ2-7 | 10 | TRBV29-1
TGCGCCAGCAGCCTGGACTCATTGAAGACGAATGAGCAGTTCTTC | CASSLDSLKTNEQFF | - | - | TRBJ2-1 | 15 | TRBV5-1
TGTGCCAGCAGCCAAGCTACAAGACTAGCGGGGGTCAATGAGCAGTTCTTC | CASSQATRLAGVNEQFF | TRBD2 | few | TRBJ2-1 | 17 | TRBV3-1
TGCGCCAGCAGCTACGCTAGCGGGAGCGCCTACAATGAGCAGTTCTTC | CASSYASGSAYNEQFF | TRBD2 | many | TRBJ2-1 | 16 | TRBV5-1
TGTGCCTTCAGTTTTTTTCCTAGCGGGAGACGGGATCGCACAGATACGCAGTATTTT | CAFSFFPSGRRDRTDTQYF | TRBD2 | few | TRBJ2-3 | 19 | TRBV12-3/TRBV12-4
TGTGCCAGCAGTGCCCTATCACCAGGGGTTTACTATGGCTACACCTTC | CASSALSPGVYYGYTF | - | - | TRBJ1-2 | 16 | TRBV2
TGTGCCAGCAGCAGCAGGGACAGGGACCCCTACAATGAGCAGTTCTTC | CASSSRDRDPYNEQFF | TRBD1 | - | TRBJ2-1 | 16 | TRBV7-2
TGTGCCAGTAGTACGTACATCGGACCCGCCTACGAGCAGTACTTC | CASSTYIGPAYEQYF | - | few | TRBJ2-7 | 15 | TRBV19
TGTGCCAGCAGTGACGGGACTAGCGGGAGGCCGGTATACAATGAGCAGTTCTTC | CASSDGTSGRPVYNEQFF | TRBD2 | few | TRBJ2-1 | 18 | TRBV6-2/TRBV6-3
TGTGCCTGGAGTTCGCCCGGAGCCGGGGATACGCAGTATTTT | CAWSSPGAGDTQYF | - | - | TRBJ2-3 | 14 | TRBV30
TGTGCCAGCAGCCAACAGGCTAGCGGGAGTTGGGAGACCCAGTACTTC | CASSQQASGSWETQYF | TRBD2 | many | TRBJ2-5 | 16 | TRBV4-2
TGTGCCAGCAGTACTTCCGGGACAGGGGGTTCACCCCTCCACTTT | CASSTSGTGGSPLHF | TRBD1 | - | TRBJ1-6 | 15 | TRBV6-5